These T cell receptor beta chains were read from a single sample in a study of early T cells in non-severe SARS-CoV-2 infection. TCRdb called the 5' RACE reads again in MiXCR, with one record for every CDR3 protein. The sample has 30,000 to 35,000 distinct CDR3 sequences, around 5.8% seen once. Material for sequencing was whole blood. The origin of the receptors is an adult who was a healthcare worker with PCR-confirmed SARS-CoV-2 infection or an uninfected control (not recorded which). Both conserved end residues are part of each CDR3. A D gene is named only where the DNA matches it firmly. Clone size is shown for a subset of rows, as once, few, many or a class of expanded clone.

clone size	D gene	V gene	J gene	CDR3 DNA	CDR3 protein
many	TRBD2	TRBV24-1	TRBJ2-5	TGTGCCACCAGTGATTTGTCAACCGGGACTAGCGGCCCCGGGCCAGAGACCCAGTACTTC	CATSDLSTGTSGPGPETQYF
many	.	TRBV6-5	TRBJ1-2	TGTGCCAGCAGTTACTCCGCCCGACTGTTAGCCGGTGGCTACACCTTC	CASSYSARLLAGGYTF
few	.	TRBV10-3	TRBJ1-5	TGTGCCATCGGGGGCCCAGGCGGAGAGGGTCAGCCCCAGCATTTT	CAIGGPGGEGQPQHF
medium-sized	TRBD2	TRBV6-5	TRBJ2-7	TGTGCCAGCAGTCCCGGGGGGGCGGGCTACGAGCAGTACTTC	CASSPGGAGYEQYF
.	TRBD2	TRBV24-1	TRBJ2-7	TGTGCCACCAGTGATCCGCGACTAGCGGGGGACGAGCAGTACTTC	CATSDPRLAGDEQYF
few	.	TRBV11-2	TRBJ2-4	TGTGCCAGCAGCTTCGCCGGTTTAGCCAAAAACATTCAGTACTTC	CASSFAGLAKNIQYF
few	.	TRBV5-8	TRBJ2-3	TGTGCCAGCAGCGTAGGTAAAGCTCACACAGATACGCAGTATTTT	CASSVGKAHTDTQYF
few	.	TRBV11-2	TRBJ2-3	TGTGCCAGCAGCTTAACCGACAGAAGCACAGATACGCAGTATTTT	CASSLTDRSTDTQYF
.	.	TRBV7-8	TRBJ1-2	TGTGCCAGCAGCTTAGCGCTAGCCTCATGGGGCCACACCTTC	CASSLALASWGHTF
many	.	TRBV19	TRBJ1-2	TGTGCCAGTAGTATCGGTCCGGGGAATGGCTACACCTTC	CASSIGPGNGYTF
.	TRBD1	TRBV7-9	TRBJ1-2	TGTGCCAGCAGCTTAGGCCTGCGGGACAGGGACGGCTACACCTTC	CASSLGLRDRDGYTF
many	TRBD1	TRBV29-1	TRBJ1-2	TGCAGCGTTTCACAGGGGAAGGAGGATGGCTACACCTTC	CSVSQGKEDGYTF
many	TRBD2	TRBV27	TRBJ2-1	TGTGCCAGCAGACTAGCGGGAGTAAGTAATGAGCAGTTCTTC	CASRLAGVSNEQFF
many	.	TRBV7-9	TRBJ1-2	TGTGCCAGCAGCTTAGCTGCACAGGGACTTGGCTACACCTTC	CASSLAAQGLGYTF
many	.	TRBV7-6	TRBJ2-1	TGTGCCAGCAGCGTACTAGCTCTCCAAACCCGGGTTGAGCAGTTCTTC	CASSVLALQTRVEQFF
many	.	TRBV7-2	TRBJ2-3	TGTGCCAGCAGCTTATCAAACCCGGCGGCAGATACGCAGTATTTT	CASSLSNPAADTQYF
few	.	TRBV20-1	TRBJ2-1	TGCAGTGCTAGAGTGACACTAGCTGGCTCCTACAATGAGCAGTTCTTC	CSARVTLAGSYNEQFF
many	.	TRBV30	TRBJ1-6	TGTGCCTGGAGTGTAAGAGCAGGGAAGGCCTTCAGAACCCTCCACTTT	CAWSVRAGKAFRTLHF
many	TRBD1	TRBV25-1	TRBJ2-1	TGTGCCAGCAGTAAACTGCGGACAGGGGCACTAGGTGAGCAGTTCTTC	CASSKLRTGALGEQFF
many	TRBD2	TRBV12-3/TRBV12-4	TRBJ2-7	TGTGCCAGCAGTTTACTAGCGGTCCGAGCCTACGAGCAGTACTTC	CASSLLAVRAYEQYF
.	TRBD2	TRBV7-2	TRBJ2-2	TGTGCCAGCAGCTCACGAAGCGGGAGCGGCGGGGAGCTGTTTTTT	CASSSRSGSGGELFF
.	TRBD1	TRBV6-5	TRBJ1-1	TGTGCCAGCAGTTCGGGACAGGGATTGAGCACTGAAGCTTTCTTT	CASSSGQGLSTEAFF
many	.	TRBV12-3/TRBV12-4	TRBJ1-3	TGTGCCAGCATCCAACCCCAGGTCTCTGGAAACACCATATATTTT	CASIQPQVSGNTIYF
many	TRBD1	TRBV11-3	TRBJ2-4	TGTGCCAGCAGCCCTGGACAGGGGATTAGGGCCAAAAACATTCAGTACTTC	CASSPGQGIRAKNIQYF